Below, one TCR beta chain is given with its context. The sample comes from a study of OX40 agonist ivuxolimab in advanced cancers. Deletions cut 1 base from V and 0 bases from J, with 12 bases between. The germline V gene encodes CDR1 LNHDA and CDR2 SQIVND (reference sequence). CDR3 length equals 16 residues. The table came from immunoSEQ multiplex PCR; TCRdb's copy has only in-frame clones and leaves some out. The profile shows some 80,000 clones, about nine tenths of them singletons. The source is an adult with an advanced solid tumor such as melanoma, head and neck, liver or kidney cancer. Sequenced material: CD4+ or CD8+ T cells sorted from blood, taken in a trial of the OX40 agonist ivuxolimab. This rearrangement joins TRBV19 to TRBJ1-2, with a weak D call TRBD1 (5 bases). CDR3 DNA: TGTGCCAGTAGTATAGTCCAGGGTCTTTCTAACTATGGCTACACCTTC. Translation: CASSIVQGLSNYGYTF.